The 26 T cell receptor beta chains below come from one sample, sequenced in a study of blood T cells in healthy people across ages. For the second PCR, which ran for about 6 to 11 cycles, a sample-barcoded 5' primer and a J-beta primer mix were used. One entry per CDR3 protein, called by TCRdb with MiXCR from the 5' RACE reads. In the table there are 380,000 or so distinct CDR3 sequences, approximately 47% of which are singletons. Sequences were obtained from blood. The source of these receptors is a man in his fifties or sixties in good health.

There are a few counts of this clonotype. The rearrangement joins TRBV21-1 to TRBJ2-1; the table calls TRBD1, which could not be checked here. TRBV21-1 is reported as a pseudogene. The CDR3 runs 17 residues. As DNA, the CDR3 is TGTGCCAGCATCTCTCCCCGGACGGAACTCGCCCACAATGAGCAGTTCTTC. Encoded protein: CASISPRTELAHNEQFF.

The chain combines TRBV14 with TRBJ1-3, with D possibly TRBD1 on 5 matching bases. Germline assignment: CDR1 SGHDN and CDR2 FVKESK. This CDR3 is built from 16 residues. Trimming cost V 3 bases and J 2 bases, with 14 bases left between them. The chain's CDR3 is CASSQDVGRAGNTIYF. Here the CDR3 DNA reads TGTGCCAGCAGCCAGGACGTCGGCAGGGCTGGAAACACCATATATTTT.

This clonotype was detected only a few times. V usage is TRBV5-1 and J usage is TRBJ2-7, with 8 bases lining up with TRBD2. The CDR3 consists of 15 residues. Per the germline V gene, CDR1 is SGHRS and CDR2 is YFSETQ. The V and J ends lost 0 bases and 2 bases, in that order; junction bases with no gene match: 4. As DNA, the CDR3 is TGCGCCAGCAGCTTGGGTAGCGGGGTAACCTACGAGCAGTACTTC. Protein product: CASSLGSGVTYEQYF.

This clonotype was counted many times. This chain links TRBV5-6 with TRBJ2-1, with D possibly being TRBD1 (5 bases). V was pared by 4 bases and J by 9 bases, with 17 bases between. Germline loops: CDR1 SGHDT, CDR2 YYEEEE. The CDR3 has 14 residues. The CDR3 DNA reads as TGTGCCAGCAGCCCGACCGCAGGGATGGGTGAGCAGTTCTTC. Its translation is CASSPTAGMGEQFF.

Concerning this clonotype itself: A much larger clone is a single base away; this may be a read error. The rearrangement joins TRBV4-2 to TRBJ2-1; a weak D match, TRBD1 (6 bases). The better agreement between TRBJ2-7 and the DNA end casts doubt on the J call. This CDR3 has 15 residues. Germline V CDR1 and CDR2: LGHNA, YNFKEQ. DNA of the CDR3: TGTGCCAGCAGCCAAGACTGGGGGCCTTACAATGAGCAGTACTTC. Amino acid sequence: CASSQDWGPYNEQYF.

This chain links TRBV7-8 with TRBJ2-7; TRBD2 matches at 9 bases. Germline assignment: CDR1 SGHVS and CDR2 FQNEAQ. The CDR3 is made up of 16 amino acids. V was pared by 1 base and J by 7 bases, with 11 bases of the junction left unmatched. This chain's CDR3 is CASSLEWGTSSSEQYF. As DNA, the CDR3 is TGTGCCAGCAGCTTAGAATGGGGGACTAGCTCCAGTGAGCAGTACTTC.

The chain combines TRBV5-1 with TRBJ2-3, with D unclear. The CDR3 has 13 amino acids. Trimming took off 6 bases at V and 4 bases at J, with 12 bases between the two ends. The V gene's germline CDR1 is SGHRS and CDR2 YFSETQ. CDR3 amino acids: CASTRASADTQYF. The CDR3, as DNA: TGCGCCAGCACCCGGGCCAGCGCAGATACGCAGTATTTT. Filled out from reference TRBV5-1 and TRBJ2-3, the complete variable domain reads KAGVTQTPRYLIKTRGQQVTLSCSPISGHRSVSWYQQTPGQGLQFLFEYFSETQRNKGNFPGRFSGRQFSNSRSEMNVSTLELGDSALYLCASTRASADTQYFGPGTRLTVL.

On this clonotype itself: Since a much larger clone is just one base distant, this may be a read error. The chain combines TRBV20-1 with TRBJ2-1; 8 bases fit TRBD2. The end of the DNA fits TRBJ2-7 better, so the J call may be wrong. CDR1 is DFQATT, CDR2 SNEGSKA, per germline (reference sequence). This CDR3 is 15 amino acids long. In DNA form, the CDR3 reads TGCAGTGCTAGGTCCGGGGGGGGGCTATGCAATGAGCAGTACTTC. Translating it yields CSARSGGGLCNEQYF.

This clonotype was detected only a few times. The gene calls are TRBV7-6 and TRBJ2-3; D call uncertain. The V gene's germline CDR1 is SGHVS and CDR2 FNYEAQ. The CDR3 covers 15 residues. V lost 2 bases to trimming and J lost 2 bases, with 11 bases between them. CDR3 DNA sequence: TGTGCCAGCAGCTTATCGATTGCTCCCACAGATACGCAGTATTTT. Its protein is CASSLSIAPTDTQYF.

V and J are TRBV11-2 and TRBJ1-6; possibly TRBD1 for D (6 bases). V lost 1 base, J lost 13 bases, and 17 bases lay in between. The length of the CDR3 is 15 residues. Germline CDR1 reads SGHAT; CDR2 reads FQNNGV. Here the CDR3 DNA reads TGTGCCAGCAGCTTAGTAGGGTGGGGGGCGATGCCCCTCCACTTT. The encoded protein is CASSLVGWGAMPLHF.

This clonotype has only a few counts. The genes are TRBV6-5 and TRBJ2-7; no firm D call. The CDR3 contains 14 residues. Germline CDR1 reads MNHEY; CDR2 reads SVGAGI. V dropped 6 bases and J dropped 2 bases, with 14 bases sitting between them. CDR3 sequence reads: CASSPSSGAYEQYF. The DNA of the CDR3 is TGTGCCAGCAGCCCTTCCTCTGGGGCCTACGAGCAGTACTTC.

The chain employs TRBV12-3 or TRBV12-4 and TRBJ1-2; D call uncertain. V shed 5 bases and J shed 4 bases, with 17 bases lying between them. This CDR3 is built from 15 residues. CDR3 bases: TGTGCCAGCAGTAAGGGCACCACTTCCCCCTATGGCTACACCTTC. Protein product: CASSKGTTSPYGYTF.

The CDR3 DNA reads TGTGCCAGCAGCCCCCCTAGCGGGGGGTTCTACGAGCTGTACTTC. It codes for CASSPPSGGFYELYF. The V gene is TRBV7-9, the J gene TRBJ2-5, with TRBD2 identical over 11 bases. CDR3 size: 15 residues. Germline CDR1 is SEHNR and CDR2 is FQNEAQ (reference sequence). The V segment lost 5 bases and the J segment 13 bases; nucleotides outside the gene matches: 15.

This clonotype was detected only a few times. This rearrangement joins TRBV29-1 to TRBJ2-7; 11 bases match TRBD2. The CDR3 consists of 13 residues. With V trimmed by 6 bases and J by 3 bases, 4 bases remained unmatched. CDR1 SQVTM and CDR2 ANQGSEA come from the germline V gene. In DNA form, the CDR3 reads TGCAGCGTCTCGGGACTAGCGGACTACGAGCAGTACTTC. Its protein product is CSVSGLADYEQYF.

The chain carries TRBV6-5 and TRBJ2-5; 11 bases agree with TRBD1. The germline V gene encodes CDR1 MNHEY and CDR2 SVGAGI. J was trimmed by 3 bases and V by 5 bases; bases with no gene match: 5. There are 15 residues in the CDR3. The CDR3 sequence: CASSLAGQGEETQYF. Here the CDR3 DNA reads TGTGCCAGCAGTCTAGCGGGACAGGGGGAAGAGACCCAGTACTTC.

The genes are TRBV24-1 and TRBJ2-1; TRBD2 matches at 8 bases. Germline loops: CDR1 KGHDR, CDR2 SFDVKD. This CDR3 has 13 residues. The V and J ends lost 0 bases and 10 bases, in that order; junction bases with no gene match: 1. CDR3 bases: TGTGCCACCAGTGATTTGTCGGGAGGGGAGCAGTTCTTC. It yields the protein CATSDLSGGEQFF.

This clonotype appeared a few times. V usage is TRBV14 and J usage is TRBJ2-7, with TRBD2 matching over 12 bases. Germline V lookup: CDR1 SGHDN, CDR2 FVKESK. V was pared by 4 bases and J by 4 bases, with 8 bases of the junction left unmatched. There are 16 residues in the CDR3. CDR3 sequence reads: CASSLGLAGLGYEQYF. The CDR3 DNA reads as TGTGCCAGCAGCCTGGGACTAGCGGGTCTGGGGTACGAGCAGTACTTC.

There are a few counts of this clonotype. The V gene is TRBV10-3, the J gene TRBJ1-2, with TRBD1 matching 10 bases. J lost 5 bases, V lost 3 bases, and 3 bases had no gene match. Per the germline V gene, CDR1 is ENHRY and CDR2 is SYGVKD. The CDR3 is 14 amino acids. The CDR3 here is CAISDSGQGYGYTF. The CDR3 DNA follows: TGTGCCATCAGTGACTCGGGACAGGGGTATGGCTACACCTTC.

Comment on this clonotype: A read error may be the cause here, since a much bigger clone is one base away. The chain uses TRBV10-3 and TRBJ2-1; 10 nucleotides align to TRBD2. Germline trimming cut 0 bases from V and 10 bases from J; bases unmatched to any gene: 3. From germline, CDR1 is ENHRY and CDR2 SYGVKD. The CDR3 contains 14 residues. CDR3 sequence: CAISESVTSGEQFF. For the CDR3, the DNA is TGTGCCATCAGTGAGTCGGTGACTAGCGGGGAGCAGTTCTTC.

This chain connects TRBV6-5 to TRBJ2-3; maybe TRBD2 (6 bases). V lost 0 bases and J lost 3, with 19 bases in between. CDR1 is MNHEY, CDR2 SVGAGI, per germline. CDR3 length: 18 residues. The DNA for the CDR3 is TGTGCCAGCAGTTACTCGTCCGGGAGTCGGGGTCCGACAGATACGCAGTATTTT. Its translation: CASSYSSGSRGPTDTQYF.

This clonotype was counted ten times or more. The V call is TRBV3-1, the J call TRBJ1-1; a weak D match, TRBD1 (5 bases). CDR3 length equals 14 residues. With 1 base removed from V and 0 bases from J, the gap between germline ends came to 6 bases. CDR1 LGHDT and CDR2 YNNKEL come from the germline V gene (reference sequence). CDR3 region: CASSQGGVNTEAFF. CDR3 in DNA: TGTGCCAGCAGCCAAGGGGGGGTGAACACTGAAGCTTTCTTT. Full variable domain (missing parts from reference TRBV3-1 and TRBJ1-1): DTAVSQTPKYLVTQMGNDKSIKCEQNLGHDTMYWYKQDSKKFLKIMFSYNNKELIINETVPNRFSPKSPDKAHLNLHINSLELGDSAVYFCASSQGGVNTEAFFGQGTRLTVV.

The chain uses TRBV7-9 and TRBJ2-4, with TRBD1 matching 8 bases. The CDR3 runs 11 residues. The junction had 5 bases not matched to a gene; V was cut back by 6 bases and J by 13 bases. Germline V gene sequence: CDR1 SEHNR, CDR2 FQNEAQ (reference sequence). The CDR3 DNA follows: TGTGCCAGCAGTACAGGGGGGCCGCAGTACTTC. Residues: CASSTGGPQYF.

In this sample, this clonotype turned up a few times. CDR3 sequence reads: CSVEQWETQYF. The CDR3 region has the DNA TGCAGCGTTGAGCAGTGGGAGACCCAGTACTTC. The gene calls are TRBV29-1 and TRBJ2-5; D uncertain. Trimming took off 3 bases at V and 5 bases at J, with 7 bases between the two ends. Germline V lookup: CDR1 SQVTM, CDR2 ANQGSEA. The CDR3 has 11 residues.

The chain is built from TRBV11-2 and TRBJ1-2, with a possible D match to TRBD1 (6 bases). Germline CDR1 is SGHAT and CDR2 is FQNNGV. The CDR3 totals 14 residues. The V end lost 4 bases, the J end lost 10 bases, and 19 bases lay between the germline ends. The CDR3 loop reads CASSYVVGGPLYTF. CDR3 bases: TGTGCCAGCAGCTACGTAGTGGGGGGCCCACTCTACACCTTC. Filled out from reference TRBV11-2 and TRBJ1-2, the complete variable domain reads EAGVAQSPRYKIIEKRQSVAFWCNPISGHATLYWYQQILGQGPKLLIQFQNNGVVDDSQLPKDRFSAERLKGVDSTLKIQPAKLEDSAVYLCASSYVVGGPLYTFGSGTRLTVV.

V and J are TRBV9 and TRBJ2-3, with 7 bases identical to TRBD2. This CDR3 has 16 residues. CDR1 is SGDLS, CDR2 YYNGEE, per germline. Unmatched junction bases numbered 7, after V lost 0 bases and J lost 3 bases. The CDR3 bases are TGTGCCAGCAGCGTAGGGGAGGGCTGGGGGACAGATACGCAGTATTTT. Its translation: CASSVGEGWGTDTQYF.

The chain links TRBV5-1 to TRBJ1-1; unclear D gene. Germline V gene lookup returns CDR1 SGHRS and CDR2 YFSETQ. This CDR3 has 13 residues. Trimming took off 0 bases at V and 13 bases at J, with 16 bases between the two ends. The CDR3 DNA sequence: TGCGCCAGCAGCTTGGACCCCGGGGATGTGGGTTTCTTT. The encoded protein is CASSLDPGDVGFF.